This note documents a single TCR beta chain sequence. Its antigen is still unknown. Trimming cost V 5 bases and J 2 bases, with 18 bases left between them. The CDR3 sequence is 17 residues long. The germline V gene has CDR1 SGHVS and CDR2 FNYEAQ. These data belong to a study of T cell responses to AZD1222 COVID-19 vaccine. Using immunoSEQ multiplex PCR, the repertoire was profiled, and TCRdb retains in-frame clones only, with some absent. The sample includes approximately 140,000 clones, over 75% of them seen just once. Findings and limits, study-wide: The donors showed a predominance of white British ancestry and of females, with possible underestimation of clonal diversity.

Sequences were derived from peripheral blood, sampled 28 days after the second AZD1222 dose. The V and J genes are TRBV7-6 and TRBJ1-4, with a weak D call TRBD1 (5 bases). The clonotype originates from an adult who received the AZD1222 COVID-19 vaccine. CDR3 bases: TGTGCCAGCAGCCCCGAGGGCCCAGAGGGGACTAATGAAAAACTGTTTTTT. As protein: CASSPEGPEGTNEKLFF. The full variable domain, in which reference TRBV7-6 and TRBJ1-4 provide the parts outside the CDR3, is GAGVSQSPRYKVTKRGQDVALRCDPISGHVSLYWYRQALGQGPEFLTYFNYEAQQDKSGLPNDRFSAERPEGSISTLTIQRTEQRDSAMYRCASSPEGPEGTNEKLFFGSGTQLSVL.